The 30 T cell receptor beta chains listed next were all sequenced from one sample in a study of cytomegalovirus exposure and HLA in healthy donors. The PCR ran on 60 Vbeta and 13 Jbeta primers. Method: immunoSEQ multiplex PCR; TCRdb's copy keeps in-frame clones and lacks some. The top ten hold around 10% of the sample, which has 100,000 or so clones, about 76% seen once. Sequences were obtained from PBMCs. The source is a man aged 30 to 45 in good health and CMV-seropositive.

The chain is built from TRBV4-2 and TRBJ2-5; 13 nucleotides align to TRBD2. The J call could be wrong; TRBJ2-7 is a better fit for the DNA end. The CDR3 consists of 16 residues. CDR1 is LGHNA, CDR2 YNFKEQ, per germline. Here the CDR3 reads CASSFSPTSGGTEQYF. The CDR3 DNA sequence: TGTGCCAGCAGCTTCTCCCCGACTAGCGGGGGGACCGAGCAGTACTTC.

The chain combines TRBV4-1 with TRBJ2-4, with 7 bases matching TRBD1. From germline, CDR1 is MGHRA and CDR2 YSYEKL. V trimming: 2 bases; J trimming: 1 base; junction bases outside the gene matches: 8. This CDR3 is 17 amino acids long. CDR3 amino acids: CASSQPRQGRAKNIQYF. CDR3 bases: TGCGCCAGCAGCCAACCGAGACAGGGACGGGCCAAAAACATTCAGTACTTC.

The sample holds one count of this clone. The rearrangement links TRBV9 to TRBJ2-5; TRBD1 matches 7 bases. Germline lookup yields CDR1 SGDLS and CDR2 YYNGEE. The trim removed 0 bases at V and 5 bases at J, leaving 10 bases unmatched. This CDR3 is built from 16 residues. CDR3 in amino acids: CASSVAPDRDRETQYF. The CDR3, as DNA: TGTGCCAGCAGCGTAGCCCCAGACAGGGATAGGGAGACCCAGTACTTC.

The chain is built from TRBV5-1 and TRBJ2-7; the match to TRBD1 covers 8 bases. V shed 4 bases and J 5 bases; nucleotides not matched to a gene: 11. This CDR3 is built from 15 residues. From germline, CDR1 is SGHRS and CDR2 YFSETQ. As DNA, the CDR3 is TGCGCCAGCAGCCTCTTGGGGACAGGACCCCACGAGCAGTACTTC. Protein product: CASSLLGTGPHEQYF.

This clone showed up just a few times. CDR3 sequence: CASIKQENTEAFF. CDR3 in DNA: TGTGCCAGCATCAAACAGGAGAACACTGAAGCTTTCTTT. V usage is TRBV7-2 and J usage is TRBJ1-1; TRBD1 might be the D (5 bases). The CDR3 totals 13 residues. Germline CDR1 reads SGHTA; CDR2 reads FQGNSA. Trimming stripped 7 bases from V and 1 base from J, with 10 bases between.

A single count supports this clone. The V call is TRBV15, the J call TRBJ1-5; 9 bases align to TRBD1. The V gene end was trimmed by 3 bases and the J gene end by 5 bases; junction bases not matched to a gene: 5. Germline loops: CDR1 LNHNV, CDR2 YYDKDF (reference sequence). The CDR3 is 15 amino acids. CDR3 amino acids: CATSRSGTGHQPQHF. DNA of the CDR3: TGTGCCACCAGCAGGAGCGGGACAGGGCATCAGCCCCAGCATTTT.

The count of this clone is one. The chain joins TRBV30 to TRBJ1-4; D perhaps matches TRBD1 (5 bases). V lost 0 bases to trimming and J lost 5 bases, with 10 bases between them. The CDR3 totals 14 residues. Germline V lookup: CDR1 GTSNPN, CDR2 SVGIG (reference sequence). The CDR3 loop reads CAWSVGQGNEKLFF. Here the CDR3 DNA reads TGTGCCTGGAGTGTAGGCCAGGGCAATGAAAAACTGTTTTTT.

The CDR3 sequence is CASSFGTGVTEAFF. Here the CDR3 DNA reads TGCGCCAGCAGCTTTGGGACAGGGGTCACTGAAGCTTTCTTT. This chain uses TRBV5-1 with TRBJ1-1; 10 bases are shared with TRBD1. This CDR3 is 14 amino acids long. V shed 2 bases and J 4 bases; nucleotides not matched to a gene: 2. CDR1 SGHRS and CDR2 YFSETQ come from the germline V gene.

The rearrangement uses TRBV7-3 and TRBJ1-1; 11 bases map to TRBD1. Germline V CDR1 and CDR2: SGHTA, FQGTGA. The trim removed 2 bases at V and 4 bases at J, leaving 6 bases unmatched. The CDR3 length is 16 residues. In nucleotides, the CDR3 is TGTGCCAGCAGCTTACTGGACAGGGGGCGAGGCACTGAAGCTTTCTTT. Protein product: CASSLLDRGRGTEAFF.

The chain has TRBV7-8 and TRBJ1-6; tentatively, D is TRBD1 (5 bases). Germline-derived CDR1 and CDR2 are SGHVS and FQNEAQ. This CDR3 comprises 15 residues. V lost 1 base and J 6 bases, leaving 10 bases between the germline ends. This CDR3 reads CASSLGRGGNSPLHF. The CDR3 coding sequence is TGTGCCAGCAGCTTAGGTCGCGGGGGTAATTCACCCCTCCACTTT.

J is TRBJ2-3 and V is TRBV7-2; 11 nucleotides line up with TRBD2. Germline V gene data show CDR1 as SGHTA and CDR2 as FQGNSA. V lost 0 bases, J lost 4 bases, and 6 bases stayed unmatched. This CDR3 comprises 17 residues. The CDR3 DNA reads TGTGCCAGCAGCTTAGCGGTTAGCGGGGGGGCCCCAGATACGCAGTATTTT. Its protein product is CASSLAVSGGAPDTQYF.

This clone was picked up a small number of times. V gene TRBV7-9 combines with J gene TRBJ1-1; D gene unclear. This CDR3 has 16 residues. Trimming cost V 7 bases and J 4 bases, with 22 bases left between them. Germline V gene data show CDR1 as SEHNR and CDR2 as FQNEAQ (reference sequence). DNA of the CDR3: TGTGCCAGCAATAATAGCCCGACGAGGGAGGGCACTGAAGCTTTCTTT. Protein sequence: CASNNSPTREGTEAFF.

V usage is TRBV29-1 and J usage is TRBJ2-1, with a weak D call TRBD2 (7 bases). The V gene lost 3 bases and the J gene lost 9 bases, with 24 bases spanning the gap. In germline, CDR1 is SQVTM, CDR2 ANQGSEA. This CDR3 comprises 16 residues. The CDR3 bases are TGCAGCGTTGAGGGGGGGCCGCCCCGGGTTGCTGGTGAGCAGTTCTTC. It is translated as CSVEGGPPRVAGEQFF.

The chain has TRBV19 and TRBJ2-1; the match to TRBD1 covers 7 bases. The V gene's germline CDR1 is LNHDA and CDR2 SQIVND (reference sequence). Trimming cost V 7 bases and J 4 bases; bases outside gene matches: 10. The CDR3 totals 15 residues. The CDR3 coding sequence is TGTGCCAGTAACACGGCCGGGACAGCTTACAATGAGCAGTTCTTC. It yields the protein CASNTAGTAYNEQFF.

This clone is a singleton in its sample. CDR3 residues: CASSSSGTGLNEQFF. The CDR3 coding sequence is TGTGCCAGCAGTAGTAGCGGGACTGGGCTCAATGAGCAGTTCTTC. V is TRBV25-1 and J is TRBJ2-1, with 8 positions matching TRBD2. CDR3 length: 15 residues. J was trimmed by 6 bases and V by 5 bases; bases with no gene match: 9. Germline V gives CDR1 MGHDK, CDR2 SYGVNS.

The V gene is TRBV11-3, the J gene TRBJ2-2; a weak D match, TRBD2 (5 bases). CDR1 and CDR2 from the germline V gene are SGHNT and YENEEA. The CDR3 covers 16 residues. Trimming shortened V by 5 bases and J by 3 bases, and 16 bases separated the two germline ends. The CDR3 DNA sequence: TGTGCCAGCAGCGCCGACCCAGGCGGGTACACCGGGGAGCTGTTTTTT. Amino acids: CASSADPGGYTGELFF.

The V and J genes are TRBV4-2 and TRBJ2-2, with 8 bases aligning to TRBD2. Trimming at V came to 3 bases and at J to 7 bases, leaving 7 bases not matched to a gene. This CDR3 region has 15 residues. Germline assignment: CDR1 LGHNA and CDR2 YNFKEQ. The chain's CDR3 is CASSHQRGTSGELFF. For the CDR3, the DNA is TGTGCCAGCAGCCACCAGCGGGGGACCAGCGGGGAGCTGTTTTTT.

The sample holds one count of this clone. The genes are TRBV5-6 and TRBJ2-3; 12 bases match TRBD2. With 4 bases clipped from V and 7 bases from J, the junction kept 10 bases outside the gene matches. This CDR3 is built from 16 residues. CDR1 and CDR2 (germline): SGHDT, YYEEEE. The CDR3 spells CASSTSSGGASYTQYF. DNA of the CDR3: TGTGCCAGCAGCACCTCTAGCGGGGGGGCCTCTTATACGCAGTATTTT.

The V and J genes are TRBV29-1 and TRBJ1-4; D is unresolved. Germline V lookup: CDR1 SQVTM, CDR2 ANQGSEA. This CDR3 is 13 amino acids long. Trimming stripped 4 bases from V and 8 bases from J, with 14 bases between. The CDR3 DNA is TGCAGCGTTGTACGCGGGGTCGAGGAAAAACTGTTTTTT. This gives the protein CSVVRGVEEKLFF.

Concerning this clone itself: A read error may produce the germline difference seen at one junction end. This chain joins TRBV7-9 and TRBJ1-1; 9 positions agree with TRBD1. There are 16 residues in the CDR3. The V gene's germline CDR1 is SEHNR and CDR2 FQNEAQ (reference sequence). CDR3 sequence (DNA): TGTTCCAGCAGCCAAGACCCGGGACAGGGGAACACTGAAGCTTTCTTT. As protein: CSSSQDPGQGNTEAFF. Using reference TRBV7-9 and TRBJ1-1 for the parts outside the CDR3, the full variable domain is DTGVSQNPRHKITKRGQNVTFRCDPISEHNRLYWYRQTLGQGPEFLTYFQNEAQLEKSRLLSDRFSAERPKGSFSTLEIQRTEQGDSAMYLCSSSQDPGQGNTEAFFGQGTRLTVV.

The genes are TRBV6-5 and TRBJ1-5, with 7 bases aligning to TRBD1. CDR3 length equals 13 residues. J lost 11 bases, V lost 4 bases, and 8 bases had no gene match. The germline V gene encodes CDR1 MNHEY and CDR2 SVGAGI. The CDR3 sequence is CASSSGQVETQHF. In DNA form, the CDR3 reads TGTGCCAGCAGTTCCGGACAGGTGGAAACCCAGCATTTT.

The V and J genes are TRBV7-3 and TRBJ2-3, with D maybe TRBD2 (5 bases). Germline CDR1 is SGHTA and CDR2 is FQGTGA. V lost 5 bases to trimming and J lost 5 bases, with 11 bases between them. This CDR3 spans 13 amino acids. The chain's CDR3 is CASSRGFEDTQYF. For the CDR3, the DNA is TGTGCCAGCAGCCGCGGGTTCGAAGATACGCAGTATTTT. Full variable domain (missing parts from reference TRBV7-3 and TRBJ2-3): GAGVSQTPSNKVTEKGKYVELRCDPISGHTALYWYRQSLGQGPEFLIYFQGTGAADDSGLPNDRFFAVRPEGSVSTLKIQRTERGDSAVYLCASSRGFEDTQYFGPGTRLTVL.

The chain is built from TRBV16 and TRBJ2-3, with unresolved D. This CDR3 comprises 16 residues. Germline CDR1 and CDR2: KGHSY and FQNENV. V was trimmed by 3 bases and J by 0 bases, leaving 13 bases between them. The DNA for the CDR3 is TGTGCCAGCAGCCAGAATACAGCCGTTAGCACAGATACGCAGTATTTT. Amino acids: CASSQNTAVSTDTQYF.

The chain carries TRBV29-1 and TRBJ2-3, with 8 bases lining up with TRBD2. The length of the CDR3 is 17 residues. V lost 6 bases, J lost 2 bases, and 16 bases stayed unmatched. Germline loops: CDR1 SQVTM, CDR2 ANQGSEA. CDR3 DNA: TGCAGCGTCCCCCTGAGCGGGGGCCCGCACCCCACAGATACGCAGTATTTT. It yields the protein CSVPLSGGPHPTDTQYF.

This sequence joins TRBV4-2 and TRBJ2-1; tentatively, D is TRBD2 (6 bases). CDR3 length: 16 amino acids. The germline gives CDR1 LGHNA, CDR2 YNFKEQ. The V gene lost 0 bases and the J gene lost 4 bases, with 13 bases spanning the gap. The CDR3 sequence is CASSQEWGELYNEQFF. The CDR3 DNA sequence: TGTGCCAGCAGCCAAGAATGGGGGGAATTATACAATGAGCAGTTCTTC.

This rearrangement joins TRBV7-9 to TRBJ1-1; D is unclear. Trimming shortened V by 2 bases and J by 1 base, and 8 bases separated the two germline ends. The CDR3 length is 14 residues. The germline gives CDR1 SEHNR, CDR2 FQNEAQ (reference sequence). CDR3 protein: CASSLQAENTEAFF. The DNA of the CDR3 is TGTGCCAGCAGCTTACAGGCAGAGAACACTGAAGCTTTCTTT.

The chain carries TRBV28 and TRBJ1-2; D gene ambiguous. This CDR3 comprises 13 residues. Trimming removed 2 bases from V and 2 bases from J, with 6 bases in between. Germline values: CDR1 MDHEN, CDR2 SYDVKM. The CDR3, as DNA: TGTGCCAGCAGTTTACCGGGGAACTATGGCTACACCTTC. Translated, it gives CASSLPGNYGYTF.

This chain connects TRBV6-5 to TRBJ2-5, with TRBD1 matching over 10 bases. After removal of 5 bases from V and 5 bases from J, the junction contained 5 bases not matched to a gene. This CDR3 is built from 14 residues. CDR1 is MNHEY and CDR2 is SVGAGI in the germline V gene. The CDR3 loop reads CASSLRTGGETQYF. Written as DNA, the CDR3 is TGTGCCAGCAGTCTCAGGACAGGGGGGGAGACCCAGTACTTC.

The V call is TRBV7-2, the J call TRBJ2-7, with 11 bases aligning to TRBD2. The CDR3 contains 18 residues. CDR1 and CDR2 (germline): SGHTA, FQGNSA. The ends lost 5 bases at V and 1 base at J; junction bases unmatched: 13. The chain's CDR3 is CASSRGPSGGIKSYEQYF. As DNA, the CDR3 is TGTGCCAGCAGCCGGGGGCCTAGCGGGGGGATAAAGTCCTACGAGCAGTACTTC.

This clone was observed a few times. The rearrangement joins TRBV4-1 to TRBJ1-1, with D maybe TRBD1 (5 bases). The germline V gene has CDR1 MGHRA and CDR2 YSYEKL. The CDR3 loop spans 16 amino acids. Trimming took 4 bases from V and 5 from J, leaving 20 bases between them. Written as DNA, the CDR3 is TGCGCCAGCAGCCGGACCGGTGGGGGGGAGAGTACTGAAGCTTTCTTT. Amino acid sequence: CASSRTGGGESTEAFF.